This T cell receptor beta chain was sequenced in a study of read filtering for tumor transcriptome and immune sequencing. Trimming removed 1 base from V and 7 bases from J, with 19 bases in between. CDR1 is MGHRA, CDR2 YSYEKL, per germline. The CDR3 runs to 16 residues. This clonotype was counted ten times or more. Its antigen is currently unknown. Molecular barcoded adaptors covering alpha/delta and beta/gamma chains were used on approximately 400 ng RNA. MiXCR was run by TCRdb on the reads, yielding one entry per CDR3 protein. The sample includes tens of thousands of distinct CDR3 sequences, roughly a fifth of them seen just once. General study results and limits: Sorted CD138-negative bone marrow cells were not purified T cells.

The sequence was obtained from a donor at least 40 years old with multiple myeloma. Specimen: a population of CD138-negative cells sorted from bone marrow. The chain combines TRBV4-1 with TRBJ2-5; maybe TRBD1 (5 bases). The DNA of the CDR3 is TGCGCCAGCAGCCAAGCGCAGACAGTGTCGTTGGGGACCCAGTACTTC. Its protein is CASSQAQTVSLGTQYF.